The TCR beta chain under discussion was sequenced for a study of CD8 T cells in ankylosing spondylitis. The CDR3 is 13 residues long. With 1 base removed from V and 6 bases from J, the gap between germline ends came to 10 bases. This clonotype was detected ten times or more. For TCR beta, libraries came from quantitative 5'-RACE with molecular barcodes. TCRdb recomputed calls from the 5' RACE reads with MiXCR, one row per CDR3 protein. The table has under 250,000 distinct CDR3 sequences, 8.2% seen once. Sequencing input: blood, either unsorted or a sorted T cell fraction (not recorded which). The TCR was taken from a female donor with ankylosing spondylitis or in good health (not recorded which). This sequence joins TRBV12-3 or TRBV12-4 and TRBJ2-7, with D unclear. The CDR3 is CASSLGGSSEQYF. CDR3 bases: TGTGCCAGCAGTTTAGGAGGTAGCTCCGAGCAGTACTTC.